This T cell receptor beta chain was identified during a study of radiotherapy plus CTLA-4 blockade in lung cancer. Turning to the study itself: 15% to 20% of patients responded objectively, and roughly 31% achieved disease control. General study findings and limits: Early shifts in blood T cell clones, with interferon-beta, reportedly predicted response best.

Germline trimming cut 5 bases from V and 0 bases from J; bases unmatched to any gene: 9. The CDR3 consists of 16 residues. Germline assignment: CDR1 SGHTA and CDR2 FQGNSA. On this clone: No antigen is known for it.

Clones were sequenced by immunoSEQ multiplex PCR, and TCRdb holds only the in-frame ones, with some missing. The data contain approximately 89,000 clones, over 80% of them singletons. The clonotype was recovered from a human donor with non-small cell lung cancer that progressed on radiotherapy plus ipilimumab. The sequencing here drew on peripheral blood, taken from a patient treated with radiotherapy plus ipilimumab. The chain has TRBV7-2 and TRBJ2-7, with TRBD2 matching over 8 bases. The CDR3 region is CASSLPSGSISYEQYF. The CDR3, as DNA: TGTGCCAGCAGCCTTCCTAGCGGGTCAATCTCCTACGAGCAGTACTTC.